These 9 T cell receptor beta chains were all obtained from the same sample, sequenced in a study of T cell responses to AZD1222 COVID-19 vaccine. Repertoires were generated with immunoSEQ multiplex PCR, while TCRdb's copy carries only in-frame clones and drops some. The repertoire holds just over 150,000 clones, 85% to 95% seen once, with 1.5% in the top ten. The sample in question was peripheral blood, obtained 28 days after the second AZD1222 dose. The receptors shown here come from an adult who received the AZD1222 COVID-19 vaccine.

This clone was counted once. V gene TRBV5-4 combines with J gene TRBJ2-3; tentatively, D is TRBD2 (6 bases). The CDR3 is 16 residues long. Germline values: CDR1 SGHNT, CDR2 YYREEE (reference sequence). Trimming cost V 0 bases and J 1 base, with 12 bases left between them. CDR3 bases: TGTGCCAGCAGCTTGGCCATCCAGCGGGGCACAGATACGCAGTATTTT. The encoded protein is CASSLAIQRGTDTQYF.

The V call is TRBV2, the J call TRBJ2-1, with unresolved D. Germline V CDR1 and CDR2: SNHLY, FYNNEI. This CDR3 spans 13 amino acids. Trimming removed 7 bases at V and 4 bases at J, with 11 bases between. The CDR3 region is CASMRPLYNEQFF. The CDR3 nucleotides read TGTGCCAGCATGCGGCCCCTATACAATGAGCAGTTCTTC.

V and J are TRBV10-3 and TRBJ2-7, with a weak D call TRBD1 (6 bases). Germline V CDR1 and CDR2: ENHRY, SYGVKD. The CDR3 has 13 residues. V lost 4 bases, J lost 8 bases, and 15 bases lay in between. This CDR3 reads CAISGDTRRKQYF. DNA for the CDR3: TGTGCCATCAGTGGGGACACCCGACGCAAGCAGTACTTC.

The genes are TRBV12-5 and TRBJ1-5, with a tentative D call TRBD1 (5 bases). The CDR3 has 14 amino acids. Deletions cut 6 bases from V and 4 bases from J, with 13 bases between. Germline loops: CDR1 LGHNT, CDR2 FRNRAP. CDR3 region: CASGTTDKNQPQHF. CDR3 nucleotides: TGTGCTAGTGGGACCACGGACAAGAATCAGCCCCAGCATTTT.

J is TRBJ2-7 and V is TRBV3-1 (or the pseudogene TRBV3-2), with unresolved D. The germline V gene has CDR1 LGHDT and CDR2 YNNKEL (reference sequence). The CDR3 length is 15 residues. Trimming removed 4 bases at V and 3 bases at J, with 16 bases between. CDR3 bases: TGTGCCAGCAGCCTCTTTCCCCCCAAAATCTACGAGCAGTACTTC. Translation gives CASSLFPPKIYEQYF.

CDR3 sequence: CASSPGLEVLSGELFF. CDR3 nucleotides: TGCGCCAGCAGCCCCGGACTAGAAGTCCTTTCCGGGGAGCTGTTTTTT. The chain couples TRBV5-1 to TRBJ2-2; 7 nucleotides agree with TRBD2. This CDR3 region has 16 residues. V lost 4 bases and J lost 6; bases outside the gene matches: 12. Germline V gene data show CDR1 as SGHRS and CDR2 as YFSETQ.

CDR3 nucleotide sequence: TGTGCCAGCAGTTTAGAGGGAGCTCGGAATCAGCCCCAGCATTTT. Its protein product is CASSLEGARNQPQHF. V usage is TRBV28 and J usage is TRBJ1-5, with D hard to call. CDR1 MDHEN and CDR2 SYDVKM come from the germline V gene. V dropped 2 bases and J dropped 4 bases, with 12 bases sitting between them. The CDR3 is 15 amino acids.

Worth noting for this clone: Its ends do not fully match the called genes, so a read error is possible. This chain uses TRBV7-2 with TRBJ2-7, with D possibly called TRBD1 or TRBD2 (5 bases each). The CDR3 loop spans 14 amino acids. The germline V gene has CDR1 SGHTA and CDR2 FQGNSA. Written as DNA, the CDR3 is TGTGCCAGCAGTTTAGACGGGGCCACCTACGAGCAGTACTTC. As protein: CASSLDGATYEQYF.

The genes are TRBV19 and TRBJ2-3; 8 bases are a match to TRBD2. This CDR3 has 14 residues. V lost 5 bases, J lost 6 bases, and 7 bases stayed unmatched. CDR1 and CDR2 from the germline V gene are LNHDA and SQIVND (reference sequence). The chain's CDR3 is CASSELAGGDTQYF. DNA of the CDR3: TGTGCCAGTAGTGAGCTAGCGGGCGGGGATACGCAGTATTTT.